Below are 10 T cell receptor beta chains sequenced from a single sample in a study of cytomegalovirus exposure and HLA in healthy donors (dated 2017 in TCRdb). The library was produced with the immunoSEQ multiplex PCR assay. A mixture of 60 forward primers for TCR Vbeta segments and 13 reverse primers for TCR Jbeta segments was used in the multiplex PCR. TCRdb mirrors the immuneACCESS table, restricted to in-frame sequences. Some clones are absent from its copies; in checked studies, under half trace to an unresolved V gene, and the reason for the others is unknown. This sample is represented by approximately 140,000 clones; more than 75% of them were singletons. The ten largest clonotypes hold 5% to 7.5% of the sample. The material sequenced was PBMCs. Source of these receptors: a woman in her 40s in good health and CMV-seropositive.

The V and J genes are TRBV10-3 and TRBJ2-1; D possibly corresponds to TRBD1 (6 bases). V lost 2 bases and J 2 bases, leaving 10 bases between the germline ends. CDR1 and CDR2 from the germline V gene are ENHRY and SYGVKD. This CDR3 comprises 15 residues. The CDR3 region is CAISEKGVPYNEQFF. CDR3 bases: TGTGCCATCAGTGAGAAGGGGGTGCCCTACAATGAGCAGTTCTTC.

This chain links TRBV2 with TRBJ2-7; D uncertain. The CDR3 is 13 amino acids. Trimming took 7 bases from V and 0 from J, leaving 10 bases between them. Looked up from germline, CDR1 is SNHLY and CDR2 is FYNNEI. DNA for the CDR3: TGTGCCAGCAATGATGGCAGCTCCTACGAGCAGTACTTC. It translates to CASNDGSSYEQYF.

V is TRBV6-5 and J is TRBJ1-5; TRBD1 is a possible D gene (5 bases). There are 13 residues in the CDR3. V was shortened by 11 bases and J by 4 bases, with 15 bases between the two germline ends. Germline V CDR1 and CDR2: MNHEY, SVGAGI. For the CDR3, the DNA is TGTGCCGGAAATACTGACAGAAATCAGCCCCAGCATTTT. This gives the protein CAGNTDRNQPQHF.

The chain carries TRBV30 and TRBJ1-5; no firm D call. The length of the CDR3 is 13 residues. Trimming pared 3 bases from V and 0 bases from J, leaving 6 bases between. Germline CDR1 reads GTSNPN; CDR2 reads SVGIG (reference sequence). CDR3 nucleotides: TGTGCCTGGAGCCTAGATAGCAATCAGCCCCAGCATTTT. As protein: CAWSLDSNQPQHF. Looking up the rest from reference TRBV30 and TRBJ1-5 gives the full variable domain: SQTIHQWPATLVQPVGSPLSLECTVEGTSNPNLYWYRQAAGRGLQLLFYSVGIGQISSEVPQNLSASRPQDRQFILSSKKLLLSDSGFYLCAWSLDSNQPQHFGDGTRLSIL.

This clone appeared once. The rearrangement links TRBV4-1 to TRBJ2-3, with D tentatively TRBD1 (5 bases). V was clipped by 0 bases and J by 0 bases, with 10 bases between them. Germline V gene lookup returns CDR1 MGHRA and CDR2 YSYEKL. This CDR3 has 16 residues. The CDR3 region has the DNA TGCGCCAGCAGCCAAGATAGGGGCAGGAGCACAGATACGCAGTATTTT. This codes for CASSQDRGRSTDTQYF.

This clone was observed a handful of times. The chain combines TRBV30 with TRBJ1-2; D not certain. The V gene's germline CDR1 is GTSNPN and CDR2 SVGIG (reference sequence). There are 12 residues in the CDR3. V was clipped by 5 bases and J by 4 bases, with 11 bases between them. The CDR3 DNA is TGTGCCTGGGCCGGTGGTGGCTATGGCTACACCTTC. Translation gives CAWAGGGYGYTF.

This sequence joins TRBV5-1 and TRBJ1-1; D possibly corresponds to TRBD1 (5 bases). Germline V CDR1 and CDR2: SGHRS, YFSETQ. With 3 bases removed from V and 8 bases from J, the gap between germline ends came to 11 bases. The CDR3 is made up of 12 amino acids. The CDR3 DNA sequence: TGCGCCAGCAGCTCACCTTACAGGGAAGCTTTCTTT. This codes for CASSSPYREAFF.

The chain uses TRBV6-5 and TRBJ2-3; maybe TRBD2 (6 bases). This CDR3 is 12 amino acids long. Trimming cost V 7 bases and J 8 bases, with 13 bases left between them. The germline CDR1 and CDR2 sequences are MNHEY and SVGAGI. CDR3 amino acids: CASMGGRGTQYF. CDR3 DNA: TGTGCCAGCATGGGGGGAAGGGGTACGCAGTATTTT.

CDR3 residues: CASSYTGGTYNEQFF. In DNA form, the CDR3 reads TGTGCCAGCAGCTACACAGGGGGCACCTACAATGAGCAGTTCTTC. This sequence joins TRBV11-2 and TRBJ2-1; 9 bases line up with TRBD1. Germline assignment: CDR1 SGHAT and CDR2 FQNNGV. Trimming removed 4 bases from V and 2 bases from J; junction bases left unmatched: 3. The CDR3 extends over 15 amino acids.

This sequence joins TRBV20-1 and TRBJ2-5, with 8 positions matching TRBD2. This CDR3 region has 11 residues. CDR1 and CDR2 (germline): DFQATT, SNEGSKA (reference sequence). Losses at the gene ends were 6 bases for V and 13 bases for J; bases not matched to a gene: 10. As DNA, the CDR3 is TGCAGTGCCAACCGGGGGGGGTTTCGGTACTTC. Its translation is CSANRGGFRYF.